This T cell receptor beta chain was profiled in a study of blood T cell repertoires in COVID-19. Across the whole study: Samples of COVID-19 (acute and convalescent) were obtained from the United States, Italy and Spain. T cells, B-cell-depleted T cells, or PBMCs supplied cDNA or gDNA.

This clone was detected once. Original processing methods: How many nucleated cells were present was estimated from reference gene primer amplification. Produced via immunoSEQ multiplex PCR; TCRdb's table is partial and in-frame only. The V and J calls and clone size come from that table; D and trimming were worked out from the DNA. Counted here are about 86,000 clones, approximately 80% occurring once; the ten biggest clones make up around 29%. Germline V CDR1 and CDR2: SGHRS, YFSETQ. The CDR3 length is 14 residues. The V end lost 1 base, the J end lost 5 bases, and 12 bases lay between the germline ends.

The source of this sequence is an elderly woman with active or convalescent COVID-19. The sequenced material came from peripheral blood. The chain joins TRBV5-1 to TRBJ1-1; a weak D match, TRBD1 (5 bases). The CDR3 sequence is CASSLWGRDTEAFF. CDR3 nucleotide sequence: TGCGCCAGCAGCTTGTGGGGGAGGGATACTGAAGCTTTCTTT.